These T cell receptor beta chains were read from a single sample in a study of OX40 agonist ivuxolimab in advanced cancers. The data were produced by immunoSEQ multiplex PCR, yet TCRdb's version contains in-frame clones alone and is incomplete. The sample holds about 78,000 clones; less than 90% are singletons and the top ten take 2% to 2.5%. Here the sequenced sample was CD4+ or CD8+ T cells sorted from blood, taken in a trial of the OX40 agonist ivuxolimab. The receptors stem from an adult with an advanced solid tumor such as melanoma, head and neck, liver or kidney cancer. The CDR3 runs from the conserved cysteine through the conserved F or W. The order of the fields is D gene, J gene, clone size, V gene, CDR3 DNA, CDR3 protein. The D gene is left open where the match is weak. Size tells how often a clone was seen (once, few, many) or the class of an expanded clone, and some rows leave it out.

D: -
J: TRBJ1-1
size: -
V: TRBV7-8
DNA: TGTGCCAGCAGCTTACCGGCCGGGGCAGGGTCGGAGACTTTCTTT
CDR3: CASSLPAGAGSETFF

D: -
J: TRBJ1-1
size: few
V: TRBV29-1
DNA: TGCAGCGTGAGGGCAGGGTTGATCACTGAAGCTTTCTTT
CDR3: CSVRAGLITEAFF

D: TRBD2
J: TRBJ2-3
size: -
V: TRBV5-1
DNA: TGCGCCAGCAAATCGGAGCGGGATACAGATACGCAGTATTTT
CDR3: CASKSERDTDTQYF

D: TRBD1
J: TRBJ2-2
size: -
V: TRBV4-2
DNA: TGTGCCAGCAGCCAGGGACAGGGGATCGGGGAGCTGTTTTTT
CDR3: CASSQGQGIGELFF

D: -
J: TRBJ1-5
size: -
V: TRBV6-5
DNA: TGTGCCAGCAGCCCCCAGAAGGGTAGCAATCAGCCCCAGCATTTT
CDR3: CASSPQKGSNQPQHF

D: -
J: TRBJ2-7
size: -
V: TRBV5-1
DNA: TGCGCCAGCAGCTCGCAGGGGGGTATCTACGAGCAGTACTTC
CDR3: CASSSQGGIYEQYF

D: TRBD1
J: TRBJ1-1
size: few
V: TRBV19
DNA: TGTGCCAGTAGGGACGACAGGGCTACTGAAGCTTTCTTT
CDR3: CASRDDRATEAFF

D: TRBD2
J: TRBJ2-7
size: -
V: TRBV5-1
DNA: TGCGCCAGCAGACTTACTAGCGGGAGCTCCTACGAGCAGTACTTC
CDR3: CASRLTSGSSYEQYF

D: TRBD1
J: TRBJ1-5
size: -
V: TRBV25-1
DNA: TGTGCCAGCAGTGAGGCAGGGGGCCTTCAGCCCCAGCATTTT
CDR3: CASSEAGGLQPQHF

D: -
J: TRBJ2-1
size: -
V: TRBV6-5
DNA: TGTGCCAGCAGTCGGAGCGGGACACCCTACAATGAGCAGTTCTTC
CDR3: CASSRSGTPYNEQFF

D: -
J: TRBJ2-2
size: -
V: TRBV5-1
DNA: TGCGCCAGCAGCCCGGACCGGATGTCCGGGGAGCTGTTTTTT
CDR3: CASSPDRMSGELFF

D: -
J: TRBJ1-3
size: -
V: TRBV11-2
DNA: TGTGCCAGCAGCTTAGAGGTTGGGACGGGAAACACCATATATTTT
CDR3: CASSLEVGTGNTIYF

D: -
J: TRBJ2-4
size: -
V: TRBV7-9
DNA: TGTGCCAGCAGCTCGGGACTCCTCCTAGCCAAAAACATTCAGTACTTC
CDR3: CASSSGLLLAKNIQYF

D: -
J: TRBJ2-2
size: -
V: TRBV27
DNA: TGTGCCAGCAGTGCTCGGGGTAACACCGGGGAGCTGTTTTTT
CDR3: CASSARGNTGELFF

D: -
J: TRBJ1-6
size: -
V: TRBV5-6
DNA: TGTGCCAGCAAGGGATCCGCTCGAAATTCACCCCTCCACTTT
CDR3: CASKGSARNSPLHF

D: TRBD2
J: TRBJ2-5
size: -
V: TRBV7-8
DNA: TGTGCCAGCAGCTTAGCGGTACTAGCGGAGCCCCAAGAGACCCAGTACTTC
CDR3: CASSLAVLAEPQETQYF

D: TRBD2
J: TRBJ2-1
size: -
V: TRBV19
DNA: TGTGCCAGTAGTAGACAGGACACTAGCGGACCTGAGCAGTTCTTC
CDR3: CASSRQDTSGPEQFF

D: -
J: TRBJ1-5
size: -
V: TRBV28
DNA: TGTGCCAGCGGGGCGGGGGGAGGCCGCAATCAGCCCCAGCATTTT
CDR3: CASGAGGGRNQPQHF

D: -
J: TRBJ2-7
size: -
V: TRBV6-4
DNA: TGTGCCAGCAAATATCCAGGCTGCGACGAGCAGTACTTC
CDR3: CASKYPGCDEQYF

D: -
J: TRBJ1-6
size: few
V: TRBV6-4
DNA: TGTGCCAGCAGTGTTTCGGGGAATAATTCACCCCTCCACTTT
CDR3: CASSVSGNNSPLHF

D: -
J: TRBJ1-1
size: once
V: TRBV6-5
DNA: TGTGCCAGCAGTTACCAGATTAGTATTGAAGCTTTCTTT
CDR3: CASSYQISIEAFF

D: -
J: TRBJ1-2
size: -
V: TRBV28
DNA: TGTGCCAGCAGCCGGAAATATGGCTACACCTTC
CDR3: CASSRKYGYTF

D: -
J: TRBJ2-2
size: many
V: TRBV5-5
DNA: TGTGCCAGCAGCTTACTTAAAAGGGATGCCGGGGAGCTGTTTTTT
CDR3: CASSLLKRDAGELFF

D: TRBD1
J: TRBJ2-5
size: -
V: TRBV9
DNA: TGTGCCAGCAGCGTGGGGACAGGGGAAGAGACCCAGTACTTC
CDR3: CASSVGTGEETQYF

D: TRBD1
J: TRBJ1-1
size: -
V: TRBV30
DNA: TGTGCCTGGAGATGGCAGGGGGCGCGGTGGACTGAAGCTTTCTTT
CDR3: CAWRWQGARWTEAFF

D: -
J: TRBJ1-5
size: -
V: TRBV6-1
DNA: TGTGCCAGCAGAGCTGAGGGGAAGAGCAATCAGCCCCAGCATTTT
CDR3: CASRAEGKSNQPQHF

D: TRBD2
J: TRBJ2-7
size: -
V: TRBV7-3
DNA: TGTGCCAGCAGCCTCAGGACTAGCGGGAGATACGAGCAGTACTTC
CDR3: CASSLRTSGRYEQYF

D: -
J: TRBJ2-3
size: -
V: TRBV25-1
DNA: TGTGCCAGCAGTGAATCGGGGGTTATCACAGATACGCAGTATTTT
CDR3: CASSESGVITDTQYF

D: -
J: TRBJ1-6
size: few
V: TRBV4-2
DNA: TGTGCCAGCAGCCAAGATAGAACAGGGAATAATTCACCCCTCCACTTT
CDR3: CASSQDRTGNNSPLHF

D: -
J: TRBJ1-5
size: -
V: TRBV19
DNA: TGTGCCAGTCTAGAAGGAAGTTATAGCAATCAGCCCCAGCATTTT
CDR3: CASLEGSYSNQPQHF

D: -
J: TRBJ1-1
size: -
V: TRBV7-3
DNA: TGTGCCAGCAGCCTAGGACAGATGAACACTGAAGCTTTCTTT
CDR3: CASSLGQMNTEAFF

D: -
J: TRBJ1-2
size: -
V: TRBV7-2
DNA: TGTGCCAGCAGCTTAGAAGGACACGCCCGTAACTATGGCTACACCTTC
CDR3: CASSLEGHARNYGYTF

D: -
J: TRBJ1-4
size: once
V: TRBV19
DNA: TGTGCCAGTAATTGGGGAGGAATTAGAAATGAAAAACTGTTTTTT
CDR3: CASNWGGIRNEKLFF

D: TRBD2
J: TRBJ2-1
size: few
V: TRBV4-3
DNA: TGCGCCAGCAGCCAAGATGTACTAGCGGGAGACGCGATTGGGATCAATGAGCAGTTCTTC
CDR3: CASSQDVLAGDAIGINEQFF

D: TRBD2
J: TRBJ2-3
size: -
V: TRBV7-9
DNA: TGTGCCAGCAGCGGAGCGGGAGGGCCTGGAGATACGCAGTATTTT
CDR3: CASSGAGGPGDTQYF